These 2 T cell receptor beta chains came from one sample sequenced in a study of cytomegalovirus exposure and HLA in healthy donors. The study ran its PCR with 60 Vbeta and 13 Jbeta primers. TCRdb's table, derived via immunoSEQ multiplex PCR, lists solely in-frame clones and lacks some. The sample has under 200,000 clones, about 81% seen once. The source material was PBMCs. The origin of the receptors is a woman between 50 and 59 years old in good health and CMV-seropositive.

The J gene is TRBJ1-5, the V gene TRBV5-8; D gene unclear. The CDR3 has 14 amino acids. V was shortened by 0 bases and J by 5 bases, with 9 bases between the two germline ends. Germline V lookup: CDR1 SGHTS, CDR2 YDEGEE. The CDR3 protein is CASSLAMEDQPQHF. For the CDR3, the DNA is TGTGCCAGCAGCTTGGCCATGGAGGATCAGCCCCAGCATTTT.

This chain connects TRBV6-6 to TRBJ2-1; 9 bases agree with TRBD2. Germline lookup yields CDR1 MNHNY and CDR2 SVGAGI (reference sequence). This CDR3 is built from 15 residues. V shed 6 bases and J 4 bases; nucleotides not matched to a gene: 7. The CDR3 nucleotides read TGTGCCAGCAGAGCGGGGGGACTGGTTTACAATGAGCAGTTCTTC. Translated, it gives CASRAGGLVYNEQFF.